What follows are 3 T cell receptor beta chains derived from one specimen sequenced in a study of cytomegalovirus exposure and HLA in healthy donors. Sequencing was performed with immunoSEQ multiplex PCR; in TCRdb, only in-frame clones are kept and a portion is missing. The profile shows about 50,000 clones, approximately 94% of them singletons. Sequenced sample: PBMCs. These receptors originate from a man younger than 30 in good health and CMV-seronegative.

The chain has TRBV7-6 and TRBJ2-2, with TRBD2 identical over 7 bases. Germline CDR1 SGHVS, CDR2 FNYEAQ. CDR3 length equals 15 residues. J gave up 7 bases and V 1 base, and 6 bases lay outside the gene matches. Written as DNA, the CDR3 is TGTGCCAGCAGCTTAGTCACTAGCGAGGTCGGGGAGCTGTTTTTT. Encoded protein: CASSLVTSEVGELFF.

Written as DNA, the CDR3 is TGTGCCAGTAGGCAGGGGCCTGAAGCTTTCTTT. This sequence encodes CASRQGPEAFF. The chain couples TRBV19 to TRBJ1-1; tentative D call: TRBD1 (6 bases). The CDR3 has 11 amino acids. Germline V gene data show CDR1 as LNHDA and CDR2 as SQIVND (reference sequence). V shed 6 bases and J shed 6 bases, with 8 bases lying between them.

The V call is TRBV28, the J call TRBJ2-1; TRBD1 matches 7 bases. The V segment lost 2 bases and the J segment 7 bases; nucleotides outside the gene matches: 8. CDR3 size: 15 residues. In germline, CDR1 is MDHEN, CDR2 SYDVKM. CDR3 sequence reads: CASSLNRGDWNEQFF. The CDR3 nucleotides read TGTGCCAGCAGTTTAAACAGGGGCGATTGGAATGAGCAGTTCTTC.